This TCR beta chain came from a study of control samples from healthy donors and cancer patients. The CDR3 totals 17 residues. The junction had 9 bases not matched to a gene; V was cut back by 4 bases and J by 3 bases. Per germline, CDR1 SEHNR and CDR2 FQNEAQ (reference sequence). Produced via immunoSEQ multiplex PCR; TCRdb's table is partial and in-frame only. Among 110,000 to 150,000 clones listed, less than 95% were seen once. Material for sequencing was blood. The clonotype comes from a man aged 18-30 years in good health. V and J are TRBV7-9 and TRBJ2-2; the match to TRBD1 covers 9 bases. The DNA for the CDR3 is TGTGCCAGCAGCTCCGGGACAGGGCCACGGGACACCGGGGAGCTGTTTTTT. Translation gives CASSSGTGPRDTGELFF.